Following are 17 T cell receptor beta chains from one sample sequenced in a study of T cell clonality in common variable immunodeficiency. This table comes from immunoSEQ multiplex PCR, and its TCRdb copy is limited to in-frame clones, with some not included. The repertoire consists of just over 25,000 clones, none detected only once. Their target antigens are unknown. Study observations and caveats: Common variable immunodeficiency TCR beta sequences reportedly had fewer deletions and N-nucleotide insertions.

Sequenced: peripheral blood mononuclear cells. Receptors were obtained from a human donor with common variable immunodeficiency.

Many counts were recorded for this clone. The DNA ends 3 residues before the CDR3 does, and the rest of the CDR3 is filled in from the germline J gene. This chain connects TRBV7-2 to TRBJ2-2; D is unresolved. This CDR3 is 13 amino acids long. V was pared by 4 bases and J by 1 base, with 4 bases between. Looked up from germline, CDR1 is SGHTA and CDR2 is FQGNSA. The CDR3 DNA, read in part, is TGTGCCAGCAGCTCGTGGAACACCGGGGAG. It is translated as CASSSWNTGE. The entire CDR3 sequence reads CASSSWNTGELFF. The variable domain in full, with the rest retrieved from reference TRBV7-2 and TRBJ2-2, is GAGVSQSPSNKVTEKGKDVELRCDPISGHTALYWYRQSLGQGLEFLIYFQGNSAPDKSGLPSDRFSAERTGGSVSTLTIQRTQQEDSAVYLCASSSWNTGELFFGEGSRLTVL.

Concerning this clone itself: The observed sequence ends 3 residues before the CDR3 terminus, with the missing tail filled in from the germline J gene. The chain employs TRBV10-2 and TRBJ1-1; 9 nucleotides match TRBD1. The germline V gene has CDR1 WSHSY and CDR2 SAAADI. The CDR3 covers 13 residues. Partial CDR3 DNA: TGCGCCAGCTCTCTCCGAGACAGGGGGAAA. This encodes CASSLRDRGK. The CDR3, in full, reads CASSLRDRGKAFF.

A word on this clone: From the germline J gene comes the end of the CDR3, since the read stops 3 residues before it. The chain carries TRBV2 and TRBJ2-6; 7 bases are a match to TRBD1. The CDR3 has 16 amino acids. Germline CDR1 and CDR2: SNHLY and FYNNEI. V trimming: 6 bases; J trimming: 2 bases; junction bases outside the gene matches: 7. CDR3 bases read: TGTGCCAGCAGCGGATATGACAGGGCTGGGGCCAACGTC. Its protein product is CASSGYDRAGANV. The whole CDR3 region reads CASSGYDRAGANVLTF.

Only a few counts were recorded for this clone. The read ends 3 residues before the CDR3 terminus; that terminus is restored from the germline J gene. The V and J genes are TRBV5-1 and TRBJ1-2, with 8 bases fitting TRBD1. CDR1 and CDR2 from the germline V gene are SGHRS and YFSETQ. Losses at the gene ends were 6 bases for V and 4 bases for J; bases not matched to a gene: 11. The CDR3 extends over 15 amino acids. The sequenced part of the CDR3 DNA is TGCGCCAGCACCCCCGGGACAGGCTTAATCTATGGC. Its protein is CASTPGTGLIYG. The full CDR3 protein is CASTPGTGLIYGYTF.

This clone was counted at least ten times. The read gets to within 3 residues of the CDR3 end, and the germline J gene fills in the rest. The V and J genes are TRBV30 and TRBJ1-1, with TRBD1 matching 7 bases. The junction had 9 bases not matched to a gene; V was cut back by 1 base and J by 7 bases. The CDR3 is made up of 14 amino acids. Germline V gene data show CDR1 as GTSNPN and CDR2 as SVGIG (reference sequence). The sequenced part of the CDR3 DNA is TGTGCCTGGAGTGACCGGACAGGAGGAAGTGAA. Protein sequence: CAWSDRTGGSE. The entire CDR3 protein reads CAWSDRTGGSEAFF.

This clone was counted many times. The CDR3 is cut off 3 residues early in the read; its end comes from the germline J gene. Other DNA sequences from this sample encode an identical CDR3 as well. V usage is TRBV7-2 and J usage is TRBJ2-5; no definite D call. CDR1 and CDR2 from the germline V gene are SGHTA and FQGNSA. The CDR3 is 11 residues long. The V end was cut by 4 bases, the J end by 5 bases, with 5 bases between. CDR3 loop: CASSSGETQYF. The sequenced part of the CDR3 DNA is TGTGCCAGCAGCTCCGGGGAGACC.

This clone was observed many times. This CDR3 reads CASSSVRNSPLHF. The sequenced part of the CDR3 DNA is TGTGCCAGCAGCTCGGTCCGGAATTCACCC. The genes are TRBV7-2 and TRBJ1-6, with D unresolved. The sequenced fragment ends 3 residues before the CDR3 boundary, so the rest is inferred from the germline J gene. There are 13 residues in the CDR3. The V end was cut by 4 bases, the J end by 7 bases, with 8 bases between. Looked up from germline, CDR1 is SGHTA and CDR2 is FQGNSA.

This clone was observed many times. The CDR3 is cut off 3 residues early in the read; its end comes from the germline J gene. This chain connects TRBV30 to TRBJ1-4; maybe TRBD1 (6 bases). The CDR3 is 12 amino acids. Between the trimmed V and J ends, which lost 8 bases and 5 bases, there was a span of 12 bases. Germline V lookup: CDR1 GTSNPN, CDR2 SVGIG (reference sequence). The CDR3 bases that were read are TGTGCCGGGGACATTTGGAATGAAAAA. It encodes CAGDIWNEK. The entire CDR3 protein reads CAGDIWNEKLFF. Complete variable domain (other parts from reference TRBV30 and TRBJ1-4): SQTIHQWPATLVQPVGSPLSLECTVEGTSNPNLYWYRQAAGRGLQLLFYSVGIGQISSEVPQNLSASRPQDRQFILSSKKLLLSDSGFYLCAGDIWNEKLFFGSGTQLSVL.

Incomplete CDR3 DNA: TGTGCCAGCAGCCCCACGGGACAGCTGTGGAACGAG. Encoded protein: CASSPTGQLWNE. The CDR3 in its entirety is CASSPTGQLWNEQYF. The chain links TRBV7-9 to TRBJ2-7, with TRBD1 matching over 7 bases. The read ends 3 residues shy of where the CDR3 ends; the end is completed using the germline J gene. The CDR3 loop spans 15 amino acids. Germline CDR1 is SEHNR and CDR2 is FQNEAQ (reference sequence). V shed 5 bases and J 5 bases; nucleotides not matched to a gene: 12.

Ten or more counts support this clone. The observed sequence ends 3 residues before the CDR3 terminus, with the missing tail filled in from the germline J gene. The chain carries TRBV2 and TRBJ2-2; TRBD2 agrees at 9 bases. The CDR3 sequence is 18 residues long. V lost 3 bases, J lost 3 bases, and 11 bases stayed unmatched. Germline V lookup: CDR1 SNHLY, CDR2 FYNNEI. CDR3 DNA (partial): TGTGCCAGCAGTGAGAGGGCCTCCCTAGCGGGGCACACCGGGGAG. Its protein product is CASSERASLAGHTGE. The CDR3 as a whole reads CASSERASLAGHTGELFF.

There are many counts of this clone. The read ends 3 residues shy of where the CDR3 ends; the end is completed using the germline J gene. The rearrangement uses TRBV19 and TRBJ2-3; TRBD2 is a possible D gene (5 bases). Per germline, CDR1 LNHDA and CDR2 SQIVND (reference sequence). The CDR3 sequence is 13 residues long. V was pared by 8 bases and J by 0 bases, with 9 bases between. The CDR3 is CASCERSTDTQYF. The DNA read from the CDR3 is TGTGCCAGTTGTGAGCGGAGCACAGATACG.

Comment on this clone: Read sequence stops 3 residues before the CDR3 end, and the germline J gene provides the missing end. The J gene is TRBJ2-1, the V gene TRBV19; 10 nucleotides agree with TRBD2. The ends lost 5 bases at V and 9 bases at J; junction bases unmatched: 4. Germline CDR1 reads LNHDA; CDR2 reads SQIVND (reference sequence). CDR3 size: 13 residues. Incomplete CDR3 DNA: TGTGCCAGTAGTCTCGGGACTAGCGTTGAG. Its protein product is CASSLGTSVE. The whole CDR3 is CASSLGTSVEQFF.

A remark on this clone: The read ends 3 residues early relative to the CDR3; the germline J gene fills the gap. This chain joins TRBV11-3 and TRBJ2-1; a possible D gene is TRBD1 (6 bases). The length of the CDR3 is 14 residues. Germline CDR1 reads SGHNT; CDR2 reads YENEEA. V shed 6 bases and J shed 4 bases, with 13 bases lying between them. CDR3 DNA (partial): TGTGCCAGCAGTCCCGGGACAAGTTACAATGAG. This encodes CASSPGTSYNE. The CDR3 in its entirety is CASSPGTSYNEQFF. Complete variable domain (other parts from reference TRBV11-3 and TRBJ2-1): EAGVVQSPRYKIIEKKQPVAFWCNPISGHNTLYWYLQNLGQGPELLIRYENEEAVDDSQLPKDRFSAERLKGVDSTLKIQPAELGDSAVYLCASSPGTSYNEQFFGPGTRLTVL.

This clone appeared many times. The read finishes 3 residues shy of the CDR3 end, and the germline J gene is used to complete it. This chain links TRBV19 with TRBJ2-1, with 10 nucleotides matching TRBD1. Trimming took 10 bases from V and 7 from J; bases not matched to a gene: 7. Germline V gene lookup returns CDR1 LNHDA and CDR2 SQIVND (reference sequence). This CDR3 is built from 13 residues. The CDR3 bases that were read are TGTGCCACCGAGGGGACAGGGGTAAATGAG. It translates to CATEGTGVNE. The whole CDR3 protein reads CATEGTGVNEQFF.

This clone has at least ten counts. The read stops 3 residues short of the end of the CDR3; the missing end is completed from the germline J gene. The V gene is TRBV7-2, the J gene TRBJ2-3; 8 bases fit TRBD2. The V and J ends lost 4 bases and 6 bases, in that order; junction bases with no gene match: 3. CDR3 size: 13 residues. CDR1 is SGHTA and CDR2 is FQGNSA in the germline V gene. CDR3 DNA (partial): TGTGCCAGCAGCTGGCAGCGGGAGGATACG. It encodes CASSWQREDT. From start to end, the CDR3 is CASSWQREDTQYF.

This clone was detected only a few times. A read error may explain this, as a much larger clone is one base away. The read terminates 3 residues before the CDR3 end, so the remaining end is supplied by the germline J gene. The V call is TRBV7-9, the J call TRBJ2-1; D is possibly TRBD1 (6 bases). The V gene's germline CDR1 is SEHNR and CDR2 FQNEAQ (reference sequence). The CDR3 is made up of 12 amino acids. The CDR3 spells CSSSLQGGEQFF. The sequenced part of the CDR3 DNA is TGTTCCAGCAGCTTACAGGGTGGTGAG.

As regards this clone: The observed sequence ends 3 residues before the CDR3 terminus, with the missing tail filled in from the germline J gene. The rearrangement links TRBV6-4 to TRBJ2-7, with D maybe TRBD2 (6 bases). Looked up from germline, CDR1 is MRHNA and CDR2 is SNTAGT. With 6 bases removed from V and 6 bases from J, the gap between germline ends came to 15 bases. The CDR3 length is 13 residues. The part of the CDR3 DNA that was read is TGTGCCAGCAGCGCCGCGCCCGGGGGCGAG. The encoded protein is CASSAAPGGE. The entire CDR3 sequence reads CASSAAPGGEQYF.